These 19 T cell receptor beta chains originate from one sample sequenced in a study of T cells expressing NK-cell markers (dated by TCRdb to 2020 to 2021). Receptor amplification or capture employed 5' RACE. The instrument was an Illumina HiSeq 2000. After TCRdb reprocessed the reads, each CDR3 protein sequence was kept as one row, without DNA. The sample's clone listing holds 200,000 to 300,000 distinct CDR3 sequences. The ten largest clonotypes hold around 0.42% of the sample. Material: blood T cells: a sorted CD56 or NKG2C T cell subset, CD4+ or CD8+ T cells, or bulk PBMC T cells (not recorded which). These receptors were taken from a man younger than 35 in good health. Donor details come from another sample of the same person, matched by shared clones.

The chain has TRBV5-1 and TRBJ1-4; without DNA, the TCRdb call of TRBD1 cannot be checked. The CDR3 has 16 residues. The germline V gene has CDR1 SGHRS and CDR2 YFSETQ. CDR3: CASRYQPGTANEKLFF.

The CDR3 region is CASSARGTYEQYF. The chain couples TRBV7-2 to TRBJ2-7; checking the TCRdb D call of TRBD1 is not possible without DNA. CDR1 and CDR2 (germline): SGHTA, FQGNSA. The CDR3 length is 13 residues.

The chain's CDR3 is CATGKSGAYEQYF. The chain has TRBV15 and TRBJ2-7; TCRdb names TRBD2, which stays unverified in the absence of DNA. The CDR3 is 13 amino acids. Per germline, CDR1 LNHNV and CDR2 YYDKDF (reference sequence). The entire variable domain, with the rest obtained from reference TRBV15 and TRBJ2-7, is as follows: DAMVIQNPRYQVTQFGKPVTLSCSQTLNHNVMYWYQQKSSQAPKLLFHYYDKDFNNEADTPDNFQSRRPNTSFCFLDIRSPGLGDTAMYLCATGKSGAYEQYFGPGTRLTVT.

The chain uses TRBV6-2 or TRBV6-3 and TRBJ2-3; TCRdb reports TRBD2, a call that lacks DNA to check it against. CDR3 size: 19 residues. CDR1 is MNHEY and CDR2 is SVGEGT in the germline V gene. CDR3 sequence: CASSFLHPGTSGATDTQYF.

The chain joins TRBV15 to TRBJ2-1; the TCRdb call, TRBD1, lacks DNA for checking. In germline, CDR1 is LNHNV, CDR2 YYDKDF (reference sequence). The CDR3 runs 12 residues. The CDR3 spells CAYGTGVYEQFF.

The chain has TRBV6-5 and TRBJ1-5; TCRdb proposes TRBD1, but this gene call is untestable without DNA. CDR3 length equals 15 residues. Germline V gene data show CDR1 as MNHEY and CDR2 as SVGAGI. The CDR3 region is CASRSGPANNQPQHF.

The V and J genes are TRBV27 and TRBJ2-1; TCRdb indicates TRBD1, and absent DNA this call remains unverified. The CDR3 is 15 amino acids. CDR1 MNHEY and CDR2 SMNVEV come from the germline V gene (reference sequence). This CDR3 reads CASSYRGELYNEQFF.

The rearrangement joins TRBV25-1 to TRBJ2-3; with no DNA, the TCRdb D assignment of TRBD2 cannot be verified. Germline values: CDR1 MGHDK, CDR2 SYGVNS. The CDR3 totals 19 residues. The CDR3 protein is CASSVPYGRLAGNTDTQYF.

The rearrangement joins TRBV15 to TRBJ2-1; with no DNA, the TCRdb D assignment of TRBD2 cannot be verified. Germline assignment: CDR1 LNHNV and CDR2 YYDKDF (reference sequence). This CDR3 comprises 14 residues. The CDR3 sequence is CATTAGLSMGEQFF.

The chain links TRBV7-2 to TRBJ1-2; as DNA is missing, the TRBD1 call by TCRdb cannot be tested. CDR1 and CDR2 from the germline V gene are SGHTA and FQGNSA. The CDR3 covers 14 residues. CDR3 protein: CASSPQDRGLGYTF. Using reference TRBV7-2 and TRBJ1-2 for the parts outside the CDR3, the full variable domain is GAGVSQSPSNKVTEKGKDVELRCDPISGHTALYWYRQSLGQGLEFLIYFQGNSAPDKSGLPSDRFSAERTGGSVSTLTIQRTQQEDSAVYLCASSPQDRGLGYTFGSGTRLTVV.

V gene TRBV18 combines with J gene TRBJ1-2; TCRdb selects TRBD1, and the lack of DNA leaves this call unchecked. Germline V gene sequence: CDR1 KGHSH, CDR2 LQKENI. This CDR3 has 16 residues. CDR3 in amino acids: CASSPRRGGDNYGYTF. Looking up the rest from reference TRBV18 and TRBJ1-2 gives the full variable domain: NAGVMQNPRHLVRRRGQEARLRCSPMKGHSHVYWYRQLPEEGLKFMVYLQKENIIDESGMPKERFSAEFPKEGPSILRIQQVVRGDSAAYFCASSPRRGGDNYGYTFGSGTRLTVV.

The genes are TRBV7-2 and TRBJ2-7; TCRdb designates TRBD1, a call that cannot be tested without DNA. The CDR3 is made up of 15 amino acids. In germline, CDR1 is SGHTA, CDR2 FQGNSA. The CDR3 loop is CASSSPGQGRPEQYF.

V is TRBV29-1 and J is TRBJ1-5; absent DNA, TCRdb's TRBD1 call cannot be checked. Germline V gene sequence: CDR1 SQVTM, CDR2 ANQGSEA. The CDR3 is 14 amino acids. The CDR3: CSVPGTGTGQPQHF. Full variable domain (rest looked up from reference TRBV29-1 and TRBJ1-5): SAVISQKPSRDICQRGTSLTIQCQVDSQVTMMFWYRQQPGQSLTLIATANQGSEATYESGFVIDKFPISRPNLTFSTLTVSNMSPEDSSIYLCSVPGTGTGQPQHFGDGTRLSIL.

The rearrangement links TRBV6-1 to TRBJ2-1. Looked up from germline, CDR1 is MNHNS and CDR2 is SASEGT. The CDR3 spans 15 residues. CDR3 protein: CASRPRTLSYNEQFF.

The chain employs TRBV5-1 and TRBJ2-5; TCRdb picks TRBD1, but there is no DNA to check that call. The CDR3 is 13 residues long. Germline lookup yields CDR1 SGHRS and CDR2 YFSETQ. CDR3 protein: CASSGSPLETQYF.

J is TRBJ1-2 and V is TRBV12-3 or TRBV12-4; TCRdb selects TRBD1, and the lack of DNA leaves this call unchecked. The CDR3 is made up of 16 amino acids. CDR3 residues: CASSLSPTDRVDGYTF.

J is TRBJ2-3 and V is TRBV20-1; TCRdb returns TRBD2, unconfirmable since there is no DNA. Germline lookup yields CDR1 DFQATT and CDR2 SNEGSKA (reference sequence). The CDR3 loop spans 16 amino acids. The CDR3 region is CSASAGLAGVADTQYF.

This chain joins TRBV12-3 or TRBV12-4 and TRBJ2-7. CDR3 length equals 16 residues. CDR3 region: CASSLRVTGVLYEQYF.

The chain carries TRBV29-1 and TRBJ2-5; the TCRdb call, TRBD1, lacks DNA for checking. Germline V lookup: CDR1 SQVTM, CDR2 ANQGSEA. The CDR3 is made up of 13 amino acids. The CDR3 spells CSVGLTGLETQYF.